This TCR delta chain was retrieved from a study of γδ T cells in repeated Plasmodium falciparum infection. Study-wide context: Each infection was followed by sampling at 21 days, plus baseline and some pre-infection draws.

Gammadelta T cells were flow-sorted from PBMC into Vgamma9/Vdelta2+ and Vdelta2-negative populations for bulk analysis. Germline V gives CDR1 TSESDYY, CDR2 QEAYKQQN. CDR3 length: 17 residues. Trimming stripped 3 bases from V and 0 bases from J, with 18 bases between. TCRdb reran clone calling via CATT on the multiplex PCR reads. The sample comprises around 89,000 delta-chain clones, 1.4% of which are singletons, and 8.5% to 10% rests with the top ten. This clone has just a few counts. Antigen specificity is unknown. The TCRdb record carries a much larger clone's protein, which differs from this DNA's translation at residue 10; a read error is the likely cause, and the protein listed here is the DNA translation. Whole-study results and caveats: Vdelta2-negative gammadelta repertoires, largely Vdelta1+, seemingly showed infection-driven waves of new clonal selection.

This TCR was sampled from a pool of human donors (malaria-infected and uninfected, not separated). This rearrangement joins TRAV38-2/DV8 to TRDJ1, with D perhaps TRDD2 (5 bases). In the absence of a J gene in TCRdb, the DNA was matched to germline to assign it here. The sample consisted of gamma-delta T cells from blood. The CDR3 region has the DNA TGTGCTTATAGGACCCACCCTACGGCCTCCTACACCGATAAACTCATCTTT. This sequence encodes CAYRTHPTASYTDKLIF.